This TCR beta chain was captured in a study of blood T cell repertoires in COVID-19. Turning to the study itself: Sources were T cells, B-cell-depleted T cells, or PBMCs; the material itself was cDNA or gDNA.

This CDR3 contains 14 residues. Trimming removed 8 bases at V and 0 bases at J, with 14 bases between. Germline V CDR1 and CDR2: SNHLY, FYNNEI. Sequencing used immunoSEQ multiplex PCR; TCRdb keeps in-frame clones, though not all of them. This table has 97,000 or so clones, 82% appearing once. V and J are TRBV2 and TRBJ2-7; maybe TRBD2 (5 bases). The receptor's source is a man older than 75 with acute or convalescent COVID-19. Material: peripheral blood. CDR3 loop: CASARDLSSYEQYF. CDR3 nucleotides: TGTGCCAGCGCCCGGGATCTGAGCTCCTACGAGCAGTACTTC.